The rows below give T cell receptor beta chains drawn from one sample of a study of OX40 agonist ivuxolimab in advanced cancers. Profiled with immunoSEQ multiplex PCR; TCRdb holds only in-frame clones, not every one. The sample holds fewer than 55,000 clones; about 88% are singletons and the top ten take 11% to 15%. The input for sequencing was CD4+ or CD8+ T cells sorted from blood, taken in a trial of the OX40 agonist ivuxolimab. The source is an adult with an advanced solid tumor such as melanoma, head and neck, liver or kidney cancer. CDR3s include the opening cysteine and the closing phenylalanine or tryptophan. The D gene is left open where the match is weak. Size is stated for part of the rows, as once, few or many counts, or as a class when the clone is expanded.

size,D,V,J,CDR3,DNA
.,TRBD1,TRBV10-3,TRBJ1-1,CAIRMEWTGGDWYTEAFF,TGTGCCATCCGGATGGAGTGGACAGGGGGCGATTGGTACACTGAAGCTTTCTTT
.,.,TRBV9,TRBJ2-7,CASSVFFSGEQYF,TGTGCCAGCAGCGTATTCTTCAGCGGCGAGCAGTACTTC
.,.,TRBV5-1,TRBJ1-1,CASAGLADTEAFF,TGCGCCAGCGCCGGACTCGCGGACACTGAAGCTTTCTTT
once,.,TRBV5-1,TRBJ2-3,CASGFRGNRNTDTQYF,TGCGCCAGCGGCTTCCGTGGGAATCGGAACACAGATACGCAGTATTTT
.,TRBD1,TRBV6-5,TRBJ2-4,CASSYSGQGPWDIQYF,TGTGCCAGCAGTTACTCGGGACAGGGGCCCTGGGACATTCAGTACTTC
.,.,TRBV7-2,TRBJ1-5,CASRATGSSNQPQHF,TGTGCCAGCAGGGCTACGGGATCTAGCAATCAGCCCCAGCATTTT
.,.,TRBV9,TRBJ2-7,CASSPIPRQFTYEQYF,TGTGCCAGCAGCCCTATCCCCAGACAGTTTACCTACGAGCAGTACTTC
once,.,TRBV7-2,TRBJ1-1,CASTLGTTEAFF,TGTGCCAGCACCCTCGGGACCACTGAAGCTTTCTTT
.,TRBD2,TRBV27,TRBJ2-5,CASSLESASGGPQETQYF,TGTGCCAGCAGTTTGGAATCGGCTAGCGGGGGGCCCCAAGAGACCCAGTACTTC
.,.,TRBV19,TRBJ2-6,CASSIVGESGANVLTF,TGTGCCAGTAGTATAGTGGGGGAATCTGGGGCCAACGTCCTGACTTTC
.,.,TRBV30,TRBJ1-5,CAWSVNDQPQHF,TGTGCCTGGAGTGTAAACGATCAGCCCCAGCATTTT
.,.,TRBV7-9,TRBJ2-3,CASSSDPGRYTDTQYF,TGTGCCAGCAGCTCGGACCCGGGAAGATACACAGATACGCAGTATTTT
.,.,TRBV14,TRBJ1-2,CASSQVGQNYGYTF,TGTGCCAGCAGCCAGGTTGGACAGAACTATGGCTACACCTTC
.,.,TRBV27,TRBJ1-1,CASSSPGGREIITEAFF,TGTGCCAGCAGTTCACCCGGGGGCAGGGAAATTATAACTGAAGCTTTCTTT
.,TRBD1,TRBV7-6,TRBJ1-1,CASSPRQGWGTEAFF,TGTGCCAGCAGCCCACGACAGGGGTGGGGCACTGAAGCTTTCTTT
.,.,TRBV4-1,TRBJ1-4,CASRPGATNEKLFF,TGCGCCAGCCGCCCAGGGGCAACTAATGAAAAACTGTTTTTT
medium-sized,TRBD1,TRBV19,TRBJ1-5,CASLGGYNQPQHF,TGTGCCAGCCTAGGGGGCTACAATCAGCCCCAGCATTTT
.,.,TRBV19,TRBJ2-7,CASSPRDGGSYEQYF,TGTGCCAGTAGCCCCAGGGACGGCGGATCCTACGAGCAGTACTTC
.,TRBD1,TRBV6-1,TRBJ1-6,CASSDFTTGVYSPLHF,TGTGCCAGCAGTGATTTTACGACAGGGGTTTATTCACCCCTCCACTTT
.,TRBD1,TRBV4-1,TRBJ1-1,CASSQHIRTGGNTEAFF,TGCGCCAGCAGCCAGCATATCAGGACAGGGGGGAACACTGAAGCTTTCTTT
.,TRBD1,TRBV19,TRBJ2-7,CASSIDSTGGKVEQYF,TGTGCCAGTAGTATAGATAGCACAGGGGGAAAGGTAGAGCAGTACTTC
.,.,TRBV5-1,TRBJ1-1,CASSLGQDGFAEAFF,TGCGCCAGCAGCTTGGGACAGGATGGCTTCGCTGAAGCTTTCTTT
.,.,TRBV5-4,TRBJ2-1,CASSPRGGRSSYNEQFF,TGTGCCAGCAGCCCACGAGGGGGGAGGAGCTCCTACAATGAGCAGTTCTTC
.,TRBD1,TRBV11-2,TRBJ2-1,CASSLGDREQFF,TGTGCCAGCAGCTTAGGGGACAGAGAGCAGTTCTTC
.,.,TRBV4-1,TRBJ2-5,CASSQQGVEETQYF,TGCGCCAGCAGCCAACAGGGAGTGGAAGAGACCCAGTACTTC
.,TRBD1,TRBV7-6,TRBJ1-4,CASSIGQGDEKLFF,TGTGCCAGCAGCATCGGACAGGGAGACGAAAAACTGTTTTTT
.,.,TRBV11-2,TRBJ2-7,CASSLESYEQYF,TGTGCCAGCAGCTTAGAGAGTTACGAGCAGTACTTC
.,TRBD2,TRBV7-6,TRBJ2-1,CASSPSASGVNNEQFF,TGTGCCAGCAGCCCCTCGGCTAGCGGGGTGAACAATGAGCAGTTCTTC
.,.,TRBV6-5,TRBJ2-7,CASTQGGFYEQYF,TGTGCCAGCACCCAGGGGGGGTTTTACGAGCAGTACTTC
.,TRBD1,TRBV5-8,TRBJ2-5,CASSLGQGAGETQYF,TGTGCCAGCAGCCTTGGCCAGGGGGCAGGGGAGACCCAGTACTTC
.,TRBD2,TRBV7-8,TRBJ2-3,CASSSASTSGEADTQYF,TGTGCCAGCAGCTCCGCCTCGACTAGCGGCGAGGCAGATACGCAGTATTTT
.,.,TRBV25-1,TRBJ2-7,CASSEWGRGDEQYF,TGTGCCAGCAGTGAATGGGGCAGGGGGGACGAGCAGTACTTC
once,.,TRBV5-6,TRBJ1-5,CASSLGQASNQPQHF,TGTGCCAGCAGCTTGGGGCAGGCTAGCAATCAGCCCCAGCATTTT
.,.,TRBV30,TRBJ2-7,CAWSSIREQYF,TGTGCCTGGAGTAGTATACGGGAGCAGTACTTC
.,.,TRBV27,TRBJ1-5,CASSAGQTSNQPQHF,TGTGCCAGCAGTGCGGGACAAACTAGCAATCAGCCCCAGCATTTT
.,.,TRBV27,TRBJ1-3,CASSYGIGPGNTIYF,TGTGCCAGCAGTTACGGGATAGGCCCTGGAAACACCATATATTTT
few,.,TRBV30,TRBJ1-1,CAWSVISLAEAFF,TGTGCCTGGAGTGTCATTAGTCTGGCCGAAGCTTTCTTT
.,TRBD1,TRBV7-8,TRBJ2-7,CASSLQNRGGEQYF,TGTGCCAGCAGCCTCCAGAACAGGGGTGGTGAGCAGTACTTC
.,.,TRBV15,TRBJ1-1,CATSSTGNTEAFF,TGTGCCACCAGCAGTACAGGGAACACTGAAGCTTTCTTT
.,.,TRBV15,TRBJ2-6,CATSRAPRGAWANVLTF,TGTGCCACCAGCAGAGCCCCGAGGGGGGCCTGGGCCAACGTCCTGACTTTC
.,.,TRBV28,TRBJ1-1,CASSSGVNTEAFF,TGTGCCAGCAGTTCAGGGGTGAACACTGAAGCTTTCTTT
.,.,TRBV7-8,TRBJ1-3,CASSLVGRLSGNTIYF,TGTGCCAGCAGCTTAGTAGGCCGCCTCTCTGGAAACACCATATATTTT
.,.,TRBV9,TRBJ2-7,CASSKGRNSYEQYF,TGTGCCAGCAGTAAGGGACGGAACTCCTACGAGCAGTACTTC
.,TRBD2,TRBV27,TRBJ2-7,CASSFGGGPYEQYF,TGTGCCAGCAGTTTCGGGGGGGGACCCTACGAGCAGTACTTC
once,TRBD1,TRBV5-6,TRBJ1-1,CASSLSGGPGNTEAFF,TGTGCCAGCAGCTTGTCAGGGGGTCCAGGGAACACTGAAGCTTTCTTT
.,TRBD1,TRBV2,TRBJ1-2,CASSQGTDIYGYTF,TGTGCCAGCAGTCAGGGGACAGACATCTATGGCTACACCTTC
.,TRBD2,TRBV11-2,TRBJ2-1,CASSRPLAGGYNEQFF,TGTGCCAGCAGTCGTCCCCTAGCGGGGGGATACAATGAGCAGTTCTTC
.,TRBD2,TRBV9,TRBJ2-2,CASSGAAGVNTGELFF,TGTGCCAGCAGCGGAGCAGCGGGGGTGAACACCGGGGAGCTGTTTTTT
.,TRBD1,TRBV30,TRBJ1-4,CAWSWTGGNEKLFF,TGTGCCTGGAGTTGGACAGGGGGAAATGAAAAACTGTTTTTT
.,.,TRBV30,TRBJ2-5,CAWRVPDQETQYF,TGTGCCTGGAGGGTACCAGATCAAGAGACCCAGTACTTC